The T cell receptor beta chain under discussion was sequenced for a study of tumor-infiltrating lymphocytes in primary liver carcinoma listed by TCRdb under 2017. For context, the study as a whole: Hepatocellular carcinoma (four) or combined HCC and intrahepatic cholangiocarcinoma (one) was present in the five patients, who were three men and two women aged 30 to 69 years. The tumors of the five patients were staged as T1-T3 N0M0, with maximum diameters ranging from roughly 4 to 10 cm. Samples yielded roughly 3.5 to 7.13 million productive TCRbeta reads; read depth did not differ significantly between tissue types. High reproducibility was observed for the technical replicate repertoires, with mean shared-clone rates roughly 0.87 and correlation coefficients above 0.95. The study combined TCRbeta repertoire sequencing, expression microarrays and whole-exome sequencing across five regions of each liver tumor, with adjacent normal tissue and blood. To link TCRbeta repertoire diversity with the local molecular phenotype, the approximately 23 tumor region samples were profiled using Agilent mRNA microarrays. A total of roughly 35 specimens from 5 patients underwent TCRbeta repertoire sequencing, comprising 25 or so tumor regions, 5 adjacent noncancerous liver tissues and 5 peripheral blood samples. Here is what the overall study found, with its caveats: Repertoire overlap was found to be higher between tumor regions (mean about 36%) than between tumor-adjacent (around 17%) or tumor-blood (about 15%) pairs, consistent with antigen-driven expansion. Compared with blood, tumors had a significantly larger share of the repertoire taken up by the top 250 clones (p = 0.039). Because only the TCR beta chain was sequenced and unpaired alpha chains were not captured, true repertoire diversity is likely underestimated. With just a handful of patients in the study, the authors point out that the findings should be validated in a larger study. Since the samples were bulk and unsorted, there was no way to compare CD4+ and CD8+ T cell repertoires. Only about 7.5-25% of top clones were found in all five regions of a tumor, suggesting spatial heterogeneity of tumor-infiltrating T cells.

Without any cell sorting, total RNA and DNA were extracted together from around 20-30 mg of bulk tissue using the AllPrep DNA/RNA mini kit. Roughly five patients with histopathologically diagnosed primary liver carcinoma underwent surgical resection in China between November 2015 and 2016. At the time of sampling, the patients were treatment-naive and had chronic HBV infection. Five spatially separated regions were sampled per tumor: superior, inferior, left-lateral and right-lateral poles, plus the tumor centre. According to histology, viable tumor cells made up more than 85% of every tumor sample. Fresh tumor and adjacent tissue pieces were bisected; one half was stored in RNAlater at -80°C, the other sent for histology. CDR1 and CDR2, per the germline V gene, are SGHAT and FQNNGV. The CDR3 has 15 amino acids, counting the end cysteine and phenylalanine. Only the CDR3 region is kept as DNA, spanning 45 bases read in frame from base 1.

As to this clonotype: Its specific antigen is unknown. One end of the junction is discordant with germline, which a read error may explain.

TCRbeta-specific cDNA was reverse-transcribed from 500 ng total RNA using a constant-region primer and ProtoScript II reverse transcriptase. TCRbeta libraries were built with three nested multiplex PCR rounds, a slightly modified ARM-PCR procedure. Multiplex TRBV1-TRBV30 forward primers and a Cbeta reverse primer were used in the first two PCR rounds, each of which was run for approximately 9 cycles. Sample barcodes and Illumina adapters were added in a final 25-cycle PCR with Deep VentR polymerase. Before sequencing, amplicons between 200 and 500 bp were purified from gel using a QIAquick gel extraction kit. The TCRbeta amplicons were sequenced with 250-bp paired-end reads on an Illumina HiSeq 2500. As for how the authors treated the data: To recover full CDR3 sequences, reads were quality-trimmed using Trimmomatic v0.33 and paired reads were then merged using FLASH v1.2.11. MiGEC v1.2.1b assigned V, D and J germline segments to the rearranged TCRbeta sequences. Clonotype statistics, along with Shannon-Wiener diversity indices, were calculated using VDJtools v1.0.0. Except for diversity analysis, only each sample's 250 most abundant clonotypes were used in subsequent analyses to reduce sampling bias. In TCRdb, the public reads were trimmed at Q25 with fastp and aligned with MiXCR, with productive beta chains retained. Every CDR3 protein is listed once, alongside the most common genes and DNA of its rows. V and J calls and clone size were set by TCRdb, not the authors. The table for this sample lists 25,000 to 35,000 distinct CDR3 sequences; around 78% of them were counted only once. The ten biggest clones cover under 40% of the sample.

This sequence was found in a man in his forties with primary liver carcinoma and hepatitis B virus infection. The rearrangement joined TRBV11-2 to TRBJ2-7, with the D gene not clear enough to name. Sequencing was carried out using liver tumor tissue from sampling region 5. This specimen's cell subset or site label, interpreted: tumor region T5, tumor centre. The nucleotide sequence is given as TGTGCCAGCAGCTTAGAGTTCAGGATCTCTGGCGAGCAATACTTC. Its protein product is CASSLEFRISGEQYF.